This T cell receptor beta chain is drawn from a study of healthy donors' naive CD4 and CD8 T cells. For this clonotype: The antigen is unknown.

General study findings and limits: CDR3 charge plus V and J genes appeared to account for about 13% of CD4/CD8 variance. Negatively charged CDR3s marked CD8+ lineage; positively charged CDR3s marked CD4+ lineage. A reported CD4+/CD8+ bias affected most V and J genes in naive cells.

Sorting defined naive CD4+ as CD4+CD8-CD45RO-CD45RA+ and naive CD8+ as CD8+CD4-CD45RA+CD27bright. Starting from about 0.45 ug of total RNA, TCR libraries were made with linear amplification. MiXCR was run by TCRdb on the reads, yielding one entry per CDR3 protein. Of about 180,000 distinct CDR3 sequences in the sample, over 60% were seen once. CDR3 length: 15 amino acids. Trimming pared 7 bases from V and 1 base from J, leaving 14 bases between. Germline CDR1 LNHDA, CDR2 SQIVND (reference sequence). Sequences were obtained from naive CD4+ and CD8+ T cells sorted from blood, pooled from several donors. The source is a pool of human donors in good health; the sample pools cells from several healthy donors. The chain is built from TRBV19 and TRBJ1-5; tentatively, D is TRBD1 (5 bases). In DNA, the CDR3 is TGTGCCAGTATTGCGATTTGGGACAGCAATCAGCCCCAGCATTTT. The encoded protein is CASIAIWDSNQPQHF.